Listed here are 14 T cell receptor beta chains from one sample, sequenced in a study of T cells expressing NK-cell markers. TCRdb reprocessed the 5' RACE reads, with one entry per CDR3 protein and no DNA. This sample's table has tens of thousands of distinct CDR3 sequences. The source material was blood T cells: a sorted CD56 or NKG2C T cell subset, CD4+ or CD8+ T cells, or bulk PBMC T cells (not recorded which). The receptors originated from a man aged 18 to 69 in good health.

The chain carries TRBV28 and TRBJ2-3; there is no DNA to check the TCRdb D call of TRBD1. Germline CDR1 reads MDHEN; CDR2 reads SYDVKM. This CDR3 has 18 amino acids. The CDR3 sequence: CASSFPPGQEIGADTQYF.

This chain uses TRBV6-6 with TRBJ1-1; the D call of TRBD1 rests on TCRdb alone, since no DNA is present to check it. CDR3 length: 12 residues. Germline V gives CDR1 MNHNY, CDR2 SVGAGI (reference sequence). CDR3 amino acids: CASSYGQIEAFF.

CDR3: CASSHGLTSYEQYF. J is TRBJ2-7 and V is TRBV3-1; TCRdb's assignment of TRBD2 cannot be checked, as there is no DNA. The CDR3 length is 14 residues. The germline CDR1 and CDR2 sequences are LGHDT and YNNKEL (reference sequence).

The chain is built from TRBV19 and TRBJ2-3; TCRdb proposes TRBD1, but this gene call is untestable without DNA. This CDR3 has 15 residues. In germline, CDR1 is LNHDA, CDR2 SQIVND (reference sequence). The CDR3 is CASSVKDTSTDTQYF.

The V and J genes are TRBV7-9 and TRBJ1-2. The CDR3 runs 13 residues. In germline, CDR1 is SEHNR, CDR2 FQNEAQ (reference sequence). This chain's CDR3 is CASSFADPVGYTF.

The genes are TRBV6-2 or TRBV6-3 and TRBJ2-1. This CDR3 is 14 amino acids long. Germline CDR1 MNHEY, CDR2 SVGEGT. The CDR3 reads CASSYSIGRPEQFF.

V is TRBV4-1 and J is TRBJ2-1; TCRdb returns TRBD1, unconfirmable since there is no DNA. Germline V gene data show CDR1 as MGHRA and CDR2 as YSYEKL. This CDR3 has 16 amino acids. The chain's CDR3 is CASSQDYERQFNEQFF.

This chain links TRBV12-3 or TRBV12-4 with TRBJ1-1; the D call of TRBD1 rests on TCRdb alone, since no DNA is present to check it. This CDR3 has 15 amino acids. CDR3: CASSPLRQGVTEAFF.

V usage is TRBV12-3 or TRBV12-4 and J usage is TRBJ1-2. The CDR3 totals 13 residues. CDR3 region: CASSLRRSYGYTF.

The chain couples TRBV19 to TRBJ2-4. Germline-derived CDR1 and CDR2 are LNHDA and SQIVND (reference sequence). The length of the CDR3 is 13 residues. The CDR3 sequence: CASSDTGESIQYF. The entire variable domain, with the rest obtained from reference TRBV19 and TRBJ2-4, is as follows: DGGITQSPKYLFRKEGQNVTLSCEQNLNHDAMYWYRQDPGQGLRLIYYSQIVNDFQKGDIAEGYSVSREKKESFPLTVTSAQKNPTAFYLCASSDTGESIQYFGAGTRLSVL.

CDR3 in amino acids: CASSLPVRHEQFF. V gene TRBV5-4 combines with J gene TRBJ2-1. Per germline, CDR1 SGHNT and CDR2 YYREEE (reference sequence). The CDR3 runs to 13 residues.

V is TRBV6-5 and J is TRBJ1-6. The CDR3 is 17 residues long. Germline V gives CDR1 MNHEY, CDR2 SVGAGI. This CDR3 reads CASSYSGIYSYNSPLHF.

This chain joins TRBV7-2 and TRBJ2-1; TCRdb proposes TRBD1, but this gene call is untestable without DNA. Germline V gene lookup returns CDR1 SGHTA and CDR2 FQGNSA. This CDR3 is 15 amino acids long. The CDR3 here is CASSGGSQGANEQFF.

The V and J genes are TRBV7-9 and TRBJ2-1; the TCRdb D gene call, TRBD1, has no DNA to confirm it. Germline V CDR1 and CDR2: SEHNR, FQNEAQ (reference sequence). This CDR3 has 15 amino acids. The CDR3 spells CASSSPGTGYNEQFF.